This T cell receptor beta chain was profiled in a study of blood T cell repertoires in COVID-19. Study details: Whether acute or convalescent, the COVID-19 samples came from the United States, Italy and Spain. The analysed material was cDNA or gDNA that came from T cells, B-cell-depleted T cells, or PBMCs.

CDR1 and CDR2 (germline): LGHDT, YNNKEL (reference sequence). There are 15 residues in the CDR3. Trimming removed 3 bases at V and 4 bases at J, with 12 bases between. Under the authors' procedure: It was from reference gene primer amplification that nucleated cell counts were estimated. Sequencing was performed with immunoSEQ multiplex PCR; in TCRdb, only in-frame clones are kept and a portion is missing. D and trimming were read from the DNA, whereas the V and J calls and clone size are those reported in that table. The sample yields approximately 170,000 clones, about 87% seen once. The rearrangement uses TRBV3-1 (or the pseudogene TRBV3-2) and TRBJ2-2; D not certain. Sequencing input: peripheral blood. This receptor was taken from a man aged 55 to 69 with acute or convalescent COVID-19. CDR3 nucleotides: TGTGCCAGCAGCCAGGCGACTGCGGCCACCGGGGAGCTGTTTTTT. Translated: CASSQATAATGELFF.